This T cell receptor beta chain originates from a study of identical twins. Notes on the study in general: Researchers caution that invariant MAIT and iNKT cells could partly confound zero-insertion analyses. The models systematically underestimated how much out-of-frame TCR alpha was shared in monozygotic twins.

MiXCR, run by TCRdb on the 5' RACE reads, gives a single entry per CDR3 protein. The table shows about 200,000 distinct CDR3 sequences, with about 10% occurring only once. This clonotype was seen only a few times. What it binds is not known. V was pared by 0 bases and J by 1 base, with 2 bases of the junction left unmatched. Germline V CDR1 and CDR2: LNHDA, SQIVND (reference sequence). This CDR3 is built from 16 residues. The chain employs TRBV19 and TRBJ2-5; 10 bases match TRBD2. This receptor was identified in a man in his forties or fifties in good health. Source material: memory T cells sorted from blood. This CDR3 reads CASSIDWTSGQETQYF. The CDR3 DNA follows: TGTGCCAGTAGTATAGACTGGACTAGCGGCCAAGAGACCCAGTACTTC.